The 13 T cell receptor beta chains reported below all come from one sample, sequenced in a study of regulatory T cells in long-lasting Graves disease. With iRepertoire HTBI primers and Arm-PCR of CDR3 regions, TCR beta libraries were built. TCRdb called the multiplex PCR reads again in MiXCR, with one record for every CDR3 protein. The profile shows around 470,000 distinct CDR3 sequences, around 15% of them singletons. Time point noted: newly diagnosed GD, antithyroid drugs for less than 3 months. The TCR library was prepared using RNA isolated from PBMCs. Separately, the same data were catalogued under a study of T cells in Graves' hyperthyroidism and ophthalmopathy.

Sequenced material: peripheral blood mononuclear cells (PBMCs), taken at new diagnosis, from a patient treated with antithyroid drugs. The origin of the receptors is a woman between 45 and 60 years old with Graves disease.

The sample holds many counts of this clonotype. V gene TRBV3-1 combines with J gene TRBJ2-1, with 14 bases matching TRBD2. The CDR3 has 18 residues. Losses at the gene ends were 4 bases for V and 7 bases for J; bases not matched to a gene: 12. Germline V gives CDR1 LGHDT, CDR2 YNNKEL (reference sequence). The CDR3 DNA sequence: TGTGCCAGCAGCCCGAAGATGGGACTAGCGGGAGTACATAATGAGCAGTTCTTC. It encodes CASSPKMGLAGVHNEQFF.

The rearrangement joins TRBV7-9 to TRBJ2-2, with 8 bases that match TRBD1. Trimming took 4 bases from V and 7 from J; bases not matched to a gene: 8. This CDR3 contains 15 residues. The germline CDR1 and CDR2 sequences are SEHNR and FQNEAQ (reference sequence). CDR3 in amino acids: CASSWDRSSVGELFF. CDR3 DNA: TGTGCCAGCAGCTGGGACAGGAGTTCCGTCGGGGAGCTGTTTTTT.

This clonotype was picked up many times. The chain joins TRBV28 to TRBJ1-6; D may be TRBD1 (6 bases). Trimming pared 2 bases from V and 10 bases from J, leaving 9 bases between. Germline lookup yields CDR1 MDHEN and CDR2 SYDVKM. The CDR3 length is 13 residues. The CDR3 region is CASSLRQESPLHF. The CDR3 DNA follows: TGTGCCAGCAGTTTAAGACAGGAATCACCCCTCCACTTT.

This clonotype occurred many times. The chain carries TRBV7-9 and TRBJ1-4, with TRBD1 as a possible D gene (5 bases). CDR1 and CDR2 from the germline V gene are SEHNR and FQNEAQ (reference sequence). This CDR3 is built from 13 residues. Trimming took off 5 bases at V and 8 bases at J, with 12 bases between the two ends. In DNA, the CDR3 is TGTGCCAGCAGCCAGTCGGGGGAAGAAAAACTGTTTTTT. Translated: CASSQSGEEKLFF. The full variable domain, its missing parts supplied by reference TRBV7-9 and TRBJ1-4, is DTGVSQNPRHKITKRGQNVTFRCDPISEHNRLYWYRQTLGQGPEFLTYFQNEAQLEKSRLLSDRFSAERPKGSFSTLEIQRTEQGDSAMYLCASSQSGEEKLFFGSGTQLSVL.

This clonotype has ten or more counts. This rearrangement joins TRBV5-1 to TRBJ1-2, with a tentative D call TRBD1 (6 bases). Germline assignment: CDR1 SGHRS and CDR2 YFSETQ. Trimming cost V 4 bases and J 2 bases, with 12 bases left between them. This CDR3 has 14 residues. CDR3 amino acids: CASSTDSRNYGYTF. In nucleotides, the CDR3 is TGCGCCAGCAGCACGGACAGTCGAAACTATGGCTACACCTTC.

This clonotype was counted ten times or more. The V and J genes are TRBV12-3 or TRBV12-4 and TRBJ1-1, with a tentative D call TRBD1 (5 bases). Trimming shortened V by 7 bases and J by 5 bases, and 23 bases separated the two germline ends. This CDR3 has 16 residues. CDR3 sequence: CASIDGTKEVGTEAFF. The CDR3 nucleotides are TGTGCCAGCATTGACGGGACGAAAGAGGTGGGGACTGAAGCTTTCTTT.

The chain has TRBV5-1 and TRBJ2-1, with TRBD2 matching over 12 bases. Germline V lookup: CDR1 SGHRS, CDR2 YFSETQ. The CDR3 contains 18 residues. Germline trimming cut 0 bases from V and 3 bases from J; bases unmatched to any gene: 7. The CDR3 sequence: CASSLALAGGLFYNEQFF. The CDR3 DNA sequence: TGCGCCAGCAGCTTGGCACTAGCGGGAGGCCTTTTCTACAATGAGCAGTTCTTC.

Concerning this clonotype: A much larger clone is a single base away; this may be a read error. The chain couples TRBV29-1 to TRBJ2-7; 8 nucleotides line up with TRBD1. The CDR3 consists of 14 residues. CDR1 and CDR2 (germline): SQVTM, ANQGSEA. The CDR3: CSVEVPGGSCEQYF. The CDR3 DNA reads TGCAGCGTTGAGGTCCCAGGGGGCTCCTGCGAGCAGTACTTC.

This clonotype was recorded at least ten times. This sequence joins TRBV10-2 and TRBJ2-5; 8 bases fit TRBD2. J gave up 4 bases and V 2 bases, and 6 bases lay outside the gene matches. The germline CDR1 and CDR2 sequences are WSHSY and SAAADI. The CDR3 sequence is 15 residues long. The CDR3 bases are TGCGCCAGCAGTGAGACTAGCGGCTTGGGAGAGACCCAGTACTTC. Residues: CASSETSGLGETQYF.

This clonotype showed up many times. For the CDR3, the DNA is TGTGCCAGCAGTGAACATATGAACACTGAAGCTTTCTTT. The encoded protein is CASSEHMNTEAFF. This chain links TRBV6-1 with TRBJ1-1; D gene uncertain. Looked up from germline, CDR1 is MNHNS and CDR2 is SASEGT. With 2 bases removed from V and 0 bases from J, the gap between germline ends came to 4 bases. The CDR3 covers 13 residues.

CDR3 sequence (DNA): TGTGCCAGCAGTGAAGATAGCGGGAGCTCTTACGAGCAGTACTTC. It encodes CASSEDSGSSYEQYF. The chain couples TRBV6-1 to TRBJ2-7, with 9 bases aligning to TRBD2. This CDR3 has 15 amino acids. CDR1 is MNHNS and CDR2 is SASEGT in the germline V gene. The J segment lost 4 bases and the V segment lost 1 base, leaving 5 bases of the junction unmatched.

This clonotype was counted between two and nine times. V is TRBV28 and J is TRBJ1-5, with D perhaps TRBD1 (6 bases). The CDR3 has 14 residues. The germline V and J ends were trimmed by 6 bases and 5 bases, with 14 bases remaining between them. Germline loops: CDR1 MDHEN, CDR2 SYDVKM. CDR3 in DNA: TGTGCCAGCAGCCCAGGACAGCAACATCAGCCCCAGCATTTT. Its translation is CASSPGQQHQPQHF.

This clonotype showed up just a few times. The genes are TRBV7-9 and TRBJ1-2; D not certain. V was pared by 1 base and J by 4 bases, with 16 bases between. This CDR3 comprises 16 residues. The germline CDR1 and CDR2 sequences are SEHNR and FQNEAQ (reference sequence). For the CDR3, the DNA is TGTGCCAGCAGCTTAGGTGGACGACGCACAAGCTATGGCTACACCTTC. The encoded protein is CASSLGGRRTSYGYTF.